Below are 21 T cell receptor beta chains sequenced from a single sample in a study of blood T cell repertoires in COVID-19. The repertoire was sequenced with immunoSEQ multiplex PCR; TCRdb's copy has only in-frame clones and lacks some. The data contain 300,000 or so clones, more than 80% of them singletons. Sequenced input: peripheral blood. All receptors come from a woman aged 40 to 50 with acute or convalescent COVID-19.

As regards this clone: Additional DNA sequences in this sample encode the identical CDR3. This chain connects TRBV5-1 to TRBJ1-1; D is unresolved. Trimming removed 2 bases from V and 4 bases from J, with 12 bases in between. Germline CDR1 is SGHRS and CDR2 is YFSETQ. The CDR3 has 14 residues. CDR3 residues: CASSFPGGSTEAFF. CDR3 DNA sequence: TGCGCCAGCAGCTTTCCGGGCGGGAGCACTGAAGCTTTCTTT. Combining the CDR3 with reference TRBV5-1 and TRBJ1-1 gives the whole variable domain KAGVTQTPRYLIKTRGQQVTLSCSPISGHRSVSWYQQTPGQGLQFLFEYFSETQRNKGNFPGRFSGRQFSNSRSEMNVSTLELGDSALYLCASSFPGGSTEAFFGQGTRLTVV.

This clone came up once. The chain recombines TRBV18 with TRBJ2-5; D is perhaps TRBD2 (6 bases). CDR1 and CDR2 (germline): KGHSH, LQKENI. Trimming pared 4 bases from V and 1 base from J, leaving 10 bases between. The CDR3 runs 14 residues. The chain's CDR3 is CASSLSGSQETQYF. In DNA form, the CDR3 reads TGTGCCAGCTCACTTAGCGGATCCCAAGAGACCCAGTACTTC.

The chain uses TRBV15 and TRBJ1-2; tentatively, D is TRBD1 (5 bases). V gave up 4 bases and J gave up 3 bases, with 9 bases separating them. The CDR3 length is 13 residues. From germline, CDR1 is LNHNV and CDR2 YYDKDF (reference sequence). CDR3 sequence reads: CATSKQVDYGYTF. CDR3 nucleotides: TGTGCCACCAGCAAACAGGTTGACTATGGCTACACCTTC.

The chain joins TRBV6-1 to TRBJ2-3; 8 positions match TRBD1. The germline CDR1 and CDR2 sequences are MNHNS and SASEGT. The CDR3 has 16 residues. Trimming removed 2 bases from V and 0 bases from J; junction bases left unmatched: 4. The CDR3 DNA reads TGTGCCAGCAGTGAATGGTGGACAGGGAGCACAGATACGCAGTATTTT. It specifies CASSEWWTGSTDTQYF.

This chain links TRBV11-2 with TRBJ2-5; D remains ambiguous. Germline CDR1 reads SGHAT; CDR2 reads FQNNGV. This CDR3 spans 14 amino acids. V gave up 5 bases and J gave up 7 bases, with 17 bases separating them. The CDR3 DNA reads TGTGCCAGCAGCCCCCTGCGGCATCCTAGGACCCAGTACTTC. Protein sequence: CASSPLRHPRTQYF.

The sample holds a few counts of this clone. The CDR3 loop is CASSPGAANSPLHF. In DNA, the CDR3 is TGTGCCAGCAGCCCTGGGGCGGCTAATTCACCCCTCCACTTT. The rearrangement joins TRBV3-1 (or the pseudogene TRBV3-2) to TRBJ1-6; the D gene is possibly TRBD1 (5 bases). CDR1 is LGHDT, CDR2 YNNKEL, per germline (reference sequence). Deletions cut 4 bases from V and 6 bases from J, with 10 bases between. This CDR3 has 14 amino acids.

The rearrangement links TRBV7-8 to TRBJ2-3, with a weak D call TRBD2 (6 bases). The CDR3 is 17 amino acids. V was clipped by 0 bases and J by 4 bases, with 17 bases between them. Per the germline V gene, CDR1 is SGHVS and CDR2 is FQNEAQ. The CDR3 coding sequence is TGTGCCAGCAGCTTAGCACGTCCAGCGGGCGGGTCAGATACGCAGTATTTT. Protein product: CASSLARPAGGSDTQYF.

This clone occurred a few times. The rearrangement links TRBV11-2 to TRBJ1-2, with TRBD1 matching 7 bases. The length of the CDR3 is 18 residues. CDR1 SGHAT and CDR2 FQNNGV come from the germline V gene. After removal of 3 bases from V and 3 bases from J, the junction contained 16 bases not matched to a gene. The DNA for the CDR3 is TGTGCCAGCAGCTTCCGAGAGGGCCCGGGACAGAGGGACTATGGCTACACCTTC. This encodes CASSFREGPGQRDYGYTF. Full variable domain (rest looked up from reference TRBV11-2 and TRBJ1-2): EAGVAQSPRYKIIEKRQSVAFWCNPISGHATLYWYQQILGQGPKLLIQFQNNGVVDDSQLPKDRFSAERLKGVDSTLKIQPAKLEDSAVYLCASSFREGPGQRDYGYTFGSGTRLTVV.

The V call is TRBV10-3, the J call TRBJ2-2, with 8 bases that match TRBD1. The junction had 8 bases not matched to a gene; V was cut back by 7 bases and J by 4 bases. The CDR3 runs to 15 residues. Germline V CDR1 and CDR2: ENHRY, SYGVKD. The CDR3 DNA is TGTGCCATCAAACTGACAGGGGAGAGCACCGGGGAGCTGTTTTTT. Protein: CAIKLTGESTGELFF.

The CDR3 DNA sequence: TGTGCCAGTAGTAGGGACATCCTCAATACTGAAGCTTTCTTT. Translation: CASSRDILNTEAFF. The chain recombines TRBV19 with TRBJ1-1; possibly TRBD1 for D (6 bases). The CDR3 loop spans 14 amino acids. V shed 4 bases and J shed 5 bases, with 14 bases lying between them. Germline CDR1 reads LNHDA; CDR2 reads SQIVND (reference sequence).

The chain links TRBV5-1 to TRBJ1-1; no firm D call. This CDR3 region has 15 residues. Germline CDR1 and CDR2: SGHRS and YFSETQ. Trimming took off 4 bases at V and 3 bases at J, with 16 bases between the two ends. The DNA of the CDR3 is TGCGCCAGCAGCCCACTTCTGAGGAGTGACACTGAAGCTTTCTTT. Translated, it gives CASSPLLRSDTEAFF.

This clone has a single count. The V and J genes are TRBV27 and TRBJ1-6, with 9 bases matching TRBD1. The V gene's germline CDR1 is MNHEY and CDR2 SMNVEV (reference sequence). CDR3 length equals 13 residues. After removal of 8 bases from V and 10 bases from J, the junction contained 6 bases not matched to a gene. In DNA, the CDR3 is TGTGCCAGCGGATGGGACAGGGTCTCACCCCTCCACTTT. This encodes CASGWDRVSPLHF.

The chain carries TRBV19 and TRBJ1-2; possibly TRBD1 for D (5 bases). CDR3 length equals 13 residues. Germline CDR1 is LNHDA and CDR2 is SQIVND (reference sequence). V was pared by 1 base and J by 4 bases, with 7 bases between. CDR3 DNA: TGTGCCAGTAGTATAGCAGGGCCCTATGGCTACACCTTC. It yields the protein CASSIAGPYGYTF.

This clone was picked up one time. V gene TRBV30 combines with J gene TRBJ1-5, with a possible D match to TRBD1 (5 bases). The germline V gene has CDR1 GTSNPN and CDR2 SVGIG (reference sequence). The V gene lost 2 bases and the J gene lost 1 base, with 21 bases spanning the gap. This CDR3 is built from 18 residues. The DNA for the CDR3 is TGTGCCTGGAGTTTAAAAGGGAGGTGGTGGGGCAGCAATCAGCCCCAGCATTTT. It yields the protein CAWSLKGRWWGSNQPQHF.

The rearrangement uses TRBV19 and TRBJ2-5; TRBD2 matches 7 bases. V shed 4 bases, J shed 3 bases, and the junction held 5 bases outside the gene matches. The CDR3 is 14 residues long. Germline CDR1 reads LNHDA; CDR2 reads SQIVND (reference sequence). The CDR3 loop is CASSTIRGEETQYF. The DNA for the CDR3 is TGTGCCAGTAGTACGATACGGGGGGAAGAGACCCAGTACTTC.

The J gene is TRBJ1-6, the V gene TRBV5-1, with 8 bases identical to TRBD1. The length of the CDR3 is 21 residues. From germline, CDR1 is SGHRS and CDR2 YFSETQ. V trimming: 3 bases; J trimming: 0 bases; junction bases outside the gene matches: 17. CDR3 nucleotide sequence: TGCGCCAGCAGCTCAAGCCGCCCGGGACAGGATCGAAGCTCCTATAATTCACCCCTCCACTTT. This encodes CASSSSRPGQDRSSYNSPLHF.

The rearrangement joins TRBV2 to TRBJ2-1, with D maybe TRBD2 (5 bases). The V gene's germline CDR1 is SNHLY and CDR2 FYNNEI. The CDR3 is 13 residues long. Trimming removed 2 bases from V and 3 bases from J, with 5 bases in between. CDR3 sequence (DNA): TGTGCCAGCAGTGAACGGGGCTACAATGAGCAGTTCTTC. This gives the protein CASSERGYNEQFF.

The V call is TRBV7-6, the J call TRBJ2-2, with 10 bases fitting TRBD2. CDR3 length: 20 amino acids. The germline V gene encodes CDR1 SGHVS and CDR2 FNYEAQ. The J segment lost 0 bases and the V segment lost 0 bases, leaving 10 bases of the junction unmatched. CDR3 DNA sequence: TGTGCCAGCAGCTTAGCGAGCGGGGGGGCTTGGTTCGCGAACACCGGGGAGCTGTTTTTT. Translation: CASSLASGGAWFANTGELFF.

The chain is built from TRBV7-2 and TRBJ1-1; TRBD1 might be the D (5 bases). There are 14 residues in the CDR3. Between the trimmed V and J ends, which lost 5 bases and 3 bases, there was a span of 13 bases. Looked up from germline, CDR1 is SGHTA and CDR2 is FQGNSA. Written as DNA, the CDR3 is TGTGCCAGCAGCGTAGAGACAGTGTACACTGAAGCTTTCTTT. Its translation is CASSVETVYTEAFF.

The rearrangement joins TRBV7-8 to TRBJ2-3, with a possible D match to TRBD2 (6 bases). V dropped 1 base and J dropped 2 bases, with 13 bases sitting between them. Germline assignment: CDR1 SGHVS and CDR2 FQNEAQ. This CDR3 is built from 16 residues. This chain's CDR3 is CASSLVLGGDTDTQYF. The CDR3 nucleotides read TGTGCCAGCAGCTTAGTGTTAGGCGGGGACACAGATACGCAGTATTTT. The entire variable domain, with the rest obtained from reference TRBV7-8 and TRBJ2-3, is as follows: GAGVSQSPRYKVAKRGQDVALRCDPISGHVSLFWYQQALGQGPEFLTYFQNEAQLDKSGLPSDRFFAERPEGSVSTLKIQRTQQEDSAVYLCASSLVLGGDTDTQYFGPGTRLTVL.

This chain uses TRBV28 with TRBJ1-2; 10 bases map to TRBD1. Germline trimming cut 3 bases from V and 8 bases from J; bases unmatched to any gene: 12. Germline assignment: CDR1 MDHEN and CDR2 SYDVKM. The CDR3 loop spans 16 amino acids. In DNA form, the CDR3 reads TGTGCCAGCAGTTTTGGGGCCGGGACAGGGGATCGAGGCTACACCTTC. It codes for CASSFGAGTGDRGYTF.